This TCR beta chain was captured by sequencing in a study of early T cells in non-severe SARS-CoV-2 infection. About the study: The input, bulk RNA from unsorted whole blood, was sequenced, and chains were unpaired.

Germline CDR1 and CDR2: SGHAT and FQDESV (reference sequence). V lost 4 bases, J lost 4 bases, and 9 bases lay in between. The CDR3 loop spans 13 amino acids. Individual cDNA molecules carried attached unique molecular identifiers. From the 5' RACE reads, TCRdb called clonotypes with MiXCR, one entry per CDR3 protein. The sample holds 71,000 or so distinct CDR3 sequences, around 13% seen once. Sequencing was done on a sample of whole blood. V is TRBV11-1 and J is TRBJ2-3, with D possibly matching TRBD2 (6 bases). The TCR was taken from an adult who was a healthcare worker with PCR-confirmed SARS-CoV-2 infection or an uninfected control (not recorded which). The CDR3 is CASSSWGADTQYF. The DNA for the CDR3 is TGTGCCAGCAGCTCCTGGGGGGCAGATACGCAGTATTTT.